This T cell receptor (beta chain) is from a study of T-cell memory formation after mild COVID-19. In the study overall: For the most part, TCR clusters were specific to one donor. Study outcomes and limitations: Pre-infection memory held some responding clones, suggesting pre-existing cross-reactive T cells responded. CM and EM subsets held most contracting CD4+ clones; EMRA held CD8+ ones.

TCRdb analysed the 5' RACE reads with MiXCR anew, one entry per CDR3 protein. The sample yields around 99,000 distinct CDR3 sequences, approximately 15% seen once. Trimming stripped 6 bases from V and 3 bases from J, with 15 bases between. The CDR3 contains 15 residues. Germline V gives CDR1 MNHEY, CDR2 SMNVEV (reference sequence). There are a few counts of this clonotype. Its antigen is not identified. The source of this sequence is a man between 18 and 35 years old who had mild COVID-19 (a few samples of this study predate the infection). Cell type and time point are not known. The J gene is TRBJ1-5, the V gene TRBV27; D is uncertain. Specimen: PBMCs or a T cell subset sorted from them (not recorded which). The CDR3 sequence is CASSKRDQPNQPQHF. The CDR3 coding sequence is TGTGCCAGCAGCAAGCGGGATCAGCCCAATCAGCCCCAGCATTTT.